The clone carrying this TCR beta chain has ten or more counts. Its antigen is unknown. Peripheral blood samples of about 10 milliliters were drawn from each donor. These data come from a study of blood T cells in healthy people across ages. Study in general: About one barcoded beta molecule per two T cells was captured by template switching.

Trimming took 5 bases from V and 1 from J; bases not matched to a gene: 4. CDR1 is MNHNY, CDR2 SVGAGI, per germline (reference sequence). The CDR3 is 14 residues long. Alongside a J-beta primer mix, a sample-barcoded 5' primer served in a second PCR lasting roughly 6 to 12 cycles. TCRdb used MiXCR to reprocess the 5' RACE reads, holding one entry per CDR3 protein. The table lists hundreds of thousands of distinct CDR3 sequences, roughly 26% of them singletons. Findings and caveats of the study: The study found more naive CD4+ cells and higher diversity in long-lived than aged donors. CMV status of donors was unknown, possibly confounding expanded clonotype changes.

The material sequenced was blood. The V and J genes are TRBV6-6 and TRBJ2-5, with TRBD1 identical over 7 bases. The receptor's source is a woman at least 80 years old in good health. CDR3 residues: CASSQGTVQETQYF. The CDR3 DNA reads TGTGCCAGCAGTCAAGGGACAGTCCAAGAGACCCAGTACTTC.